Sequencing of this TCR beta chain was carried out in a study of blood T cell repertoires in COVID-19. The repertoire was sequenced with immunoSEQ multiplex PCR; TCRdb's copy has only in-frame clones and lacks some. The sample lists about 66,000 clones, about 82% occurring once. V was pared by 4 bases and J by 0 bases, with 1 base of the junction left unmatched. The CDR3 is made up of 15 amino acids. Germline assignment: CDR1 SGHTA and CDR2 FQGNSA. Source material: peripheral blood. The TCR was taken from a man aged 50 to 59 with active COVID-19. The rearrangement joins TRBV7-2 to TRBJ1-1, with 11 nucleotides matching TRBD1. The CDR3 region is CASSWTGGVNTEAFF. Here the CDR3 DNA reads TGTGCCAGCAGCTGGACAGGGGGCGTGAACACTGAAGCTTTCTTT. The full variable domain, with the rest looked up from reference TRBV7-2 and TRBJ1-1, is GAGVSQSPSNKVTEKGKDVELRCDPISGHTALYWYRQSLGQGLEFLIYFQGNSAPDKSGLPSDRFSAERTGGSVSTLTIQRTQQEDSAVYLCASSWTGGVNTEAFFGQGTRLTVV.